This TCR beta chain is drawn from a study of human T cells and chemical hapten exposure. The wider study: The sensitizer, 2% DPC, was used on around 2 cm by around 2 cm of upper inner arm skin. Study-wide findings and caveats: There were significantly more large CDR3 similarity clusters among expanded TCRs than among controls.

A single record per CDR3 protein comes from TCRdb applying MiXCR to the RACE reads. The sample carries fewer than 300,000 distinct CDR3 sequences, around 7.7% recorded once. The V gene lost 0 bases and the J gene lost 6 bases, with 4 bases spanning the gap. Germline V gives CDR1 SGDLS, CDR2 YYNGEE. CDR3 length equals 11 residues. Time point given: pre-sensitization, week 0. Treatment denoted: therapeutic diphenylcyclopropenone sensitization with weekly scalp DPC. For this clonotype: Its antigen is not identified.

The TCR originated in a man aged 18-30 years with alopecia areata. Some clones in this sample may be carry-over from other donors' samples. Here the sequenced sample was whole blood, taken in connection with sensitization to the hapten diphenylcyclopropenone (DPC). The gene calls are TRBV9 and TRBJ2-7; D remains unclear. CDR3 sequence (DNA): TGTGCCAGCAGCGTAGACAGCGAGCAGTACGTC. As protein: CASSVDSEQYV.